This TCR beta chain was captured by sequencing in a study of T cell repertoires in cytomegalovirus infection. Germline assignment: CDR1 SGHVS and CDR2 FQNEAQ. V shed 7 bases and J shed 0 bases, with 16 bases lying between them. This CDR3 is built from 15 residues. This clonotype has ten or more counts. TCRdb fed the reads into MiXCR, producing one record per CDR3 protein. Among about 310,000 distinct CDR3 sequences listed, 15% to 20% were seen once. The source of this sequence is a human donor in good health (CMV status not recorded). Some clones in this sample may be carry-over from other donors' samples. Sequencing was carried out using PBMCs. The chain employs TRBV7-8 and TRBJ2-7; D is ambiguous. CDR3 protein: CASKRLEDLSYEQYF. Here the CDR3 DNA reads TGTGCCAGCAAGAGGCTCGAGGACCTCTCCTACGAGCAGTACTTC. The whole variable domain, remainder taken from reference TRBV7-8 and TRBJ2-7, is GAGVSQSPRYKVAKRGQDVALRCDPISGHVSLFWYQQALGQGPEFLTYFQNEAQLDKSGLPSDRFFAERPEGSVSTLKIQRTQQEDSAVYLCASKRLEDLSYEQYFGPGTRLTVT.